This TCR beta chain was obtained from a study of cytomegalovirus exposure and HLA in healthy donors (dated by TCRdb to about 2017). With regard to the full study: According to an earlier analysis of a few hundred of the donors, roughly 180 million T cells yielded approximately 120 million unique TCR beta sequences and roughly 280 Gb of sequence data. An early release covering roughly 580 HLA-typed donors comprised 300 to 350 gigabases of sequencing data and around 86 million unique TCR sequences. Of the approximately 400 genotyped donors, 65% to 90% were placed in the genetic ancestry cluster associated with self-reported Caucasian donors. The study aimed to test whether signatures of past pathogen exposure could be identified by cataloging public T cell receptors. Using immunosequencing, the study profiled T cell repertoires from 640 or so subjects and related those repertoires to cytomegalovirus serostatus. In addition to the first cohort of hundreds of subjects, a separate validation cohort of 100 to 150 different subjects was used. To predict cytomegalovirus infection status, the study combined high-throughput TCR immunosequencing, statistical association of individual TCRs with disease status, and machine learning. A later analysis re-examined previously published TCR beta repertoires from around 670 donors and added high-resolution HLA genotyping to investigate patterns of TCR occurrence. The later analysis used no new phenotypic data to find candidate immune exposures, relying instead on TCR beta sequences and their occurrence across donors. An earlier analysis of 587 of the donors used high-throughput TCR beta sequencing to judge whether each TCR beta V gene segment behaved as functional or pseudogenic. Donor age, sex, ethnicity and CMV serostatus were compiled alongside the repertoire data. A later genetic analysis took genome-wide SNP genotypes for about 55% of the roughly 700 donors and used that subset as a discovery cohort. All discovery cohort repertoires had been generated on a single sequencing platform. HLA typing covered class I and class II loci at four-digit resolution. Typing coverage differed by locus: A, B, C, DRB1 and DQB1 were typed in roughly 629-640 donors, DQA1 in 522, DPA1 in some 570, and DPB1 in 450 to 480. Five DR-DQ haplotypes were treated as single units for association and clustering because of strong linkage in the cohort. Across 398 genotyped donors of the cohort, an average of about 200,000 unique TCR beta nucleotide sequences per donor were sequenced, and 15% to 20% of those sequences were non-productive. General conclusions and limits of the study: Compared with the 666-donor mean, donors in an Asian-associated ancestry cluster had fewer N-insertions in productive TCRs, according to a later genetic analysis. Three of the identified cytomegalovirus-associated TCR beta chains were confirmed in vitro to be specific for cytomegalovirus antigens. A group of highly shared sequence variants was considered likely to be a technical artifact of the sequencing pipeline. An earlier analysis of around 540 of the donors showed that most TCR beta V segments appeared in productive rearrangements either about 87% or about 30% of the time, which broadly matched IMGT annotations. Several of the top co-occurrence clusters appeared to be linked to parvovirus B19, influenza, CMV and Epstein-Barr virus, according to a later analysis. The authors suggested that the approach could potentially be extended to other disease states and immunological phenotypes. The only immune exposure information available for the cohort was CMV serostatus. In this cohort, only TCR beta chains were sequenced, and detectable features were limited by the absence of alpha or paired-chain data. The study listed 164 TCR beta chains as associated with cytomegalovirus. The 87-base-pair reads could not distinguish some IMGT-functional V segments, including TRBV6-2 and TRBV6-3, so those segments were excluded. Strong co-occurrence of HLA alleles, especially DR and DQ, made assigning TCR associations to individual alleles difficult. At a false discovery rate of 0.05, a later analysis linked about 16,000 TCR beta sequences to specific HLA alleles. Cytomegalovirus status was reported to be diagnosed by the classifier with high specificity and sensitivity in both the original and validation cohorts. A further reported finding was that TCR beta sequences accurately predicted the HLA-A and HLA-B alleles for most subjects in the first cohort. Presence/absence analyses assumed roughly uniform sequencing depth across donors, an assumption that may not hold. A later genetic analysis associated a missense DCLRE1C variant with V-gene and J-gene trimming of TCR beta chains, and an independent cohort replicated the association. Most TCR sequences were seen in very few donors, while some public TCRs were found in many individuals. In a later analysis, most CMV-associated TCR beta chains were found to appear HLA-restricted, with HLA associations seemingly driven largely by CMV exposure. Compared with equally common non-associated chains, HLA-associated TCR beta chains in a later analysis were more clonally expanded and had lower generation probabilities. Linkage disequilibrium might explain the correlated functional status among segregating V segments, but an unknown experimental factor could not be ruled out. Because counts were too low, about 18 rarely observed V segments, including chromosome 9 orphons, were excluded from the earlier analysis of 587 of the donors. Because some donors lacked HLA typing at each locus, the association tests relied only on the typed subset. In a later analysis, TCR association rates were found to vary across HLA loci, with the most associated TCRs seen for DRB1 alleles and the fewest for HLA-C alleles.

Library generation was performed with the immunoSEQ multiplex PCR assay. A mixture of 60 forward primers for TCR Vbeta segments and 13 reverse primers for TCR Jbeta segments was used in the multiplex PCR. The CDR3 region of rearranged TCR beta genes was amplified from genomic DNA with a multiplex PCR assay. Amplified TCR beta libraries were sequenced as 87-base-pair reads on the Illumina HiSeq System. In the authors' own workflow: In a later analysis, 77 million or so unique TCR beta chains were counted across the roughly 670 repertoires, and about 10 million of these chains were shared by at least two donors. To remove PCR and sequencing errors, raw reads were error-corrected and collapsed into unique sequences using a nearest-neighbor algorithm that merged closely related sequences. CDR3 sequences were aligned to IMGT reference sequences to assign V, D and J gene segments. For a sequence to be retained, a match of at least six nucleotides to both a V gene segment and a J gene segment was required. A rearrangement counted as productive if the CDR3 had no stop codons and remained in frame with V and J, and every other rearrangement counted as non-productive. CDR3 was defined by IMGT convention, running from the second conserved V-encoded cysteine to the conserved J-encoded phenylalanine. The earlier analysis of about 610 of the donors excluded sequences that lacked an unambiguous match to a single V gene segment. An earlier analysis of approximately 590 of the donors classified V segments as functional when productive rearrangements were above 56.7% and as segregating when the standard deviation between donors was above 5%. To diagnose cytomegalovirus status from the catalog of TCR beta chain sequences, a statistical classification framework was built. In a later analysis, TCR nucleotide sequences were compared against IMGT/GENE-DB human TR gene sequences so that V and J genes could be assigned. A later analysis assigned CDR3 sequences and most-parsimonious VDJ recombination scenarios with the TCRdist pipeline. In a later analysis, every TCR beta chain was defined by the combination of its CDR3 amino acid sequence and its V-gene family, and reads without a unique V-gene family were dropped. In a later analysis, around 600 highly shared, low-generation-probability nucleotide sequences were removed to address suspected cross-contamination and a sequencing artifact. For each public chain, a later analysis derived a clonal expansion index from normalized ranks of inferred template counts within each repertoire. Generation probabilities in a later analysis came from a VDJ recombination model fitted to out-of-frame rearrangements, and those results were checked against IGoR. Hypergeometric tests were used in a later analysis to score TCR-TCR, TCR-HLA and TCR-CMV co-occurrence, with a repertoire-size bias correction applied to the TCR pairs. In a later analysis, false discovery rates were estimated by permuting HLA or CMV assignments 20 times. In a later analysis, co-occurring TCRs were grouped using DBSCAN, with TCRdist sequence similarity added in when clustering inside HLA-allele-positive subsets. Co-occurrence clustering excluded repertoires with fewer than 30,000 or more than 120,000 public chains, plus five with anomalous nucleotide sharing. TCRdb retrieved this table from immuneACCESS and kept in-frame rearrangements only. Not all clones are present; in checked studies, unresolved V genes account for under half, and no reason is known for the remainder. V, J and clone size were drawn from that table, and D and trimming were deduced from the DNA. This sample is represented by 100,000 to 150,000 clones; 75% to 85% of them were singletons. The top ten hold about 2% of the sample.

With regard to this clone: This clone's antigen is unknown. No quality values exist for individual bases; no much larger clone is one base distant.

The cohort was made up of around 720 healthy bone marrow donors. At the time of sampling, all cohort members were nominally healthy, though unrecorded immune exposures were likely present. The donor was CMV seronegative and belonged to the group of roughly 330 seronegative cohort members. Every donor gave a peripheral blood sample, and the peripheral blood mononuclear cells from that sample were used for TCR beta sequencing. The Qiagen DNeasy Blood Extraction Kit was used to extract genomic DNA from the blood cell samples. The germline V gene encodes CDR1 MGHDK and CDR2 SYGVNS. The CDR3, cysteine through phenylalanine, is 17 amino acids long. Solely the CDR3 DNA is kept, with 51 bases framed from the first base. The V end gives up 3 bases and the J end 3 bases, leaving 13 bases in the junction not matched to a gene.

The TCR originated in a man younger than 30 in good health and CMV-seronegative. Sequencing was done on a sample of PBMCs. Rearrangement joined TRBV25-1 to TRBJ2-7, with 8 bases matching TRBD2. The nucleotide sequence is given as TGTGCCAGCAGTGACCTCACCAGGCCGGGACTAGTCTACGAGCAGTACTTC. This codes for CASSDLTRPGLVYEQYF.